This T cell receptor beta chain emerged from a study of T cells in women clearing cervical HPV infection. In the study overall: Cases' blood sampling followed lesion detection by median about 150 days (90 to 200).

Prevalent HPV16 infections were excluded; only incident single HPV16 infections included. Clones were sequenced by immunoSEQ multiplex PCR, and TCRdb holds only the in-frame ones, with some missing. The sample totals roughly 30,000 clones. As to this clone: The read halts 3 residues ahead of the CDR3 end, with the missing end drawn from the germline J gene.

The germline CDR1 and CDR2 sequences are SNHLY and FYNNEI. The junction had 7 bases not matched to a gene; V was cut back by 7 bases and J by 3 bases. The CDR3 is made up of 14 amino acids. The rearrangement joins TRBV2 to TRBJ2-3; 7 bases fit TRBD1. The receptor comes from a woman aged 18-69 years with a cervical HPV16 infection that either progressed to CIN3+ or cleared (not recorded which). Material for sequencing was blood buffy coat. CDR3 sequence: CASNRDSSTDTQYF. CDR3 bases read: TGTGCCAGCAATCGGGACAGTAGTACAGATACG.